One sample yielded the 12 T cell receptor beta chains listed below, sequenced in a study of identical twins. TCRdb redid the calling of the 5' RACE reads with MiXCR, one entry per CDR3 protein. The repertoire holds around 1.7 million distinct CDR3 sequences, about 32% seen once, with more than 0.25% in the top ten. The sequencing sample was made of cord blood. The receptors were sampled from a newborn girl in good health.

The gene calls are TRBV4-2 and TRBJ2-6; TRBD2 might be the D (6 bases). Trimming stripped 2 bases from V and 4 bases from J, with 15 bases between. Per the germline V gene, CDR1 is LGHNA and CDR2 is YNFKEQ. The CDR3 has 17 residues. The CDR3 coding sequence is TGTGCCAGCAGCCAATTCTGGGGCGCGGGGGGGGCCAACGTCCTGACTTTC. Translated, it gives CASSQFWGAGGANVLTF.

Only a few counts were recorded for this clonotype. The chain has TRBV9 and TRBJ1-2; no clear D gene. Germline V gene lookup returns CDR1 SGDLS and CDR2 YYNGEE. There are 12 residues in the CDR3. Trimming stripped 3 bases from V and 3 bases from J, with 6 bases between. The CDR3: CASSGDHYGYTF. The CDR3 bases are TGTGCCAGCAGCGGAGATCACTATGGCTACACCTTC.

The chain uses TRBV6-1 and TRBJ1-2; no firm D call. From germline, CDR1 is MNHNS and CDR2 SASEGT. The CDR3 spans 15 residues. Trimming cost V 10 bases and J 2 bases, with 20 bases left between them. CDR3: CAINLRRASNYGYTF. The CDR3 DNA reads as TGTGCCATCAATTTAAGGAGGGCCTCAAACTATGGCTACACCTTC.

This chain joins TRBV12-3 or TRBV12-4 and TRBJ2-7, with D hard to call. The CDR3 totals 15 residues. V gave up 2 bases and J gave up 3 bases, with 14 bases separating them. CDR3 sequence (DNA): TGTGCCAGCAGTTTATTTGGAACTATCTTCTACGAGCAGTACTTC. Amino acid sequence: CASSLFGTIFYEQYF.

The chain recombines TRBV9 with TRBJ2-1; 12 bases are shared with TRBD2. Germline trimming cut 0 bases from V and 5 bases from J; bases unmatched to any gene: 3. CDR3 size: 16 residues. Germline V gene data show CDR1 as SGDLS and CDR2 as YYNGEE. CDR3 nucleotide sequence: TGTGCCAGCAGCGTAGAACCTAGCGGGAGGGACAATGAGCAGTTCTTC. The encoded protein is CASSVEPSGRDNEQFF.

This clonotype was counted only a few times. The rearrangement links TRBV5-6 to TRBJ2-5; D may be TRBD1 (5 bases). There are 14 residues in the CDR3. V was pared by 3 bases and J by 4 bases, with 13 bases between. CDR1 is SGHDT, CDR2 YYEEEE, per germline. CDR3 sequence reads: CASSSSRDGETQYF. The CDR3 DNA sequence: TGTGCCAGCAGCTCCTCCAGGGATGGAGAGACCCAGTACTTC.

V gene TRBV3-1 combines with J gene TRBJ2-1; D possibly uses TRBD1 or TRBD2 (5 bases each). V lost 2 bases, J lost 3 bases, and 11 bases lay in between. Germline CDR1 and CDR2: LGHDT and YNNKEL (reference sequence). This CDR3 spans 15 amino acids. CDR3 loop: CASSQPGPDYNEQFF. DNA of the CDR3: TGTGCCAGCAGCCAACCGGGACCAGACTACAATGAGCAGTTCTTC.

The sample holds many counts of this clonotype. The chain joins TRBV7-2 to TRBJ2-3; 7 positions match TRBD1. The junction had 12 bases not matched to a gene; V was cut back by 4 bases and J by 14 bases. Germline-derived CDR1 and CDR2 are SGHTA and FQGNSA. The CDR3 is 13 residues long. In DNA, the CDR3 is TGTGCCAGCAGCTCGCCTATAAAACAGGGGTTGTATTTT. Translating gives CASSSPIKQGLYF.

The gene calls are TRBV20-1 and TRBJ2-3; D possibly corresponds to TRBD1 (5 bases). The CDR3 has 17 amino acids. The V gene's germline CDR1 is DFQATT and CDR2 SNEGSKA (reference sequence). Trimming removed 5 bases from V and 3 bases from J, with 24 bases in between. CDR3 sequence reads: CSAVDLLWGKATDTQYF. CDR3 DNA sequence: TGCAGTGCTGTGGACCTTTTGTGGGGCAAGGCGACAGATACGCAGTATTTT.

This clonotype was observed a handful of times. This CDR3 reads CATSREAWQGEDGYTF. DNA for the CDR3: TGTGCCACCAGCAGAGAAGCGTGGCAGGGGGAGGACGGCTACACCTTC. The gene calls are TRBV15 and TRBJ1-2, with 7 bases that match TRBD1. The V segment lost 0 bases and the J segment 8 bases; nucleotides outside the gene matches: 12. This CDR3 contains 16 residues. CDR1 and CDR2 from the germline V gene are LNHNV and YYDKDF (reference sequence).

The table lists this clonotype with a few counts. The chain employs TRBV6-2 or TRBV6-3 and TRBJ2-3, with TRBD2 matching 8 bases. Germline CDR1 and CDR2: MNHEY and SVGEGT. Trimming removed 8 bases from V and 6 bases from J; junction bases left unmatched: 10. This CDR3 region has 14 residues. The CDR3 nucleotides are TGTGCCAGCGCTGGGACTAGGGTTTTGGATACGCAGTATTTT. Protein: CASAGTRVLDTQYF.

This clonotype was found a few times. CDR3 nucleotides: TGCAGCGTTGAAAAGGCAGAGGGGACTCAAGAGACCCAGTACTTC. Amino acid sequence: CSVEKAEGTQETQYF. The chain is built from TRBV29-1 and TRBJ2-5; D may be TRBD2 (6 bases). Deletions cut 2 bases from V and 2 bases from J, with 15 bases between. CDR1 is SQVTM, CDR2 ANQGSEA, per germline. The CDR3 loop spans 15 amino acids.